These 10 T cell receptor beta chains were all obtained from the same sample, sequenced in a study of blood T cell repertoires in COVID-19. Using immunoSEQ multiplex PCR, the repertoire was profiled, and TCRdb retains in-frame clones only, with some absent. Among 300,000 to 450,000 clones listed, about 90% were seen once. Sequencing was done on a sample of peripheral blood. These receptors originate from a woman aged 25 to 39 with COVID-19, enrolled during active disease.

This chain links TRBV29-1 with TRBJ2-3; D is possibly TRBD1 (7 bases). The germline gives CDR1 SQVTM, CDR2 ANQGSEA. The CDR3 extends over 15 amino acids. V was pared by 4 bases and J by 6 bases, with 20 bases between. The CDR3 DNA reads TGCAGCGTTGGAGGTACAGGGGCCCGGGGGGATACGCAGTATTTT. Residues: CSVGGTGARGDTQYF.

The chain links TRBV6-1 to TRBJ1-2; D gene uncertain. There are 12 residues in the CDR3. Trimming took 3 bases from V and 5 from J, leaving 7 bases between them. The germline V gene encodes CDR1 MNHNS and CDR2 SASEGT. CDR3 amino acids: CASSDRSYGYTF. DNA for the CDR3: TGTGCCAGCAGTGACAGGTCGTATGGCTACACCTTC.

This chain links TRBV6-1 with TRBJ2-7, with a possible D match to TRBD2 (5 bases). Trimming removed 3 bases from V and 9 bases from J, with 9 bases in between. CDR3 size: 11 residues. The germline gives CDR1 MNHNS, CDR2 SASEGT. This CDR3 is CASSEGGGQYF. DNA of the CDR3: TGTGCCAGCAGTGAGGGCGGAGGGCAGTACTTC.

This chain uses TRBV4-1 with TRBJ1-1; tentative D call: TRBD1 (6 bases). Trimming took 3 bases from V and 4 from J, leaving 15 bases between them. The CDR3 covers 15 residues. Germline values: CDR1 MGHRA, CDR2 YSYEKL. CDR3 sequence: CASSQGEGGGTEAFF. The CDR3 DNA follows: TGCGCCAGCAGCCAGGGGGAGGGGGGCGGCACTGAAGCTTTCTTT.

V usage is TRBV9 and J usage is TRBJ1-1; D not certain. Germline values: CDR1 SGDLS, CDR2 YYNGEE. Trimming removed 4 bases from V and 1 base from J, with 8 bases in between. The CDR3 is 13 residues long. The CDR3 DNA sequence: TGTGCCAGCAGCCGAACAACGAACACTGAAGCTTTCTTT. This codes for CASSRTTNTEAFF. The whole variable domain, remainder taken from reference TRBV9 and TRBJ1-1, is DSGVTQTPKHLITATGQRVTLRCSPRSGDLSVYWYQQSLDQGLQFLIQYYNGEERAKGNILERFSAQQFPDLHSELNLSSLELGDSALYFCASSRTTNTEAFFGQGTRLTVV.

This chain uses TRBV30 with TRBJ2-2, with no clear D. CDR3 length: 14 amino acids. Germline CDR1 is GTSNPN and CDR2 is SVGIG (reference sequence). V lost 4 bases to trimming and J lost 4 bases, with 13 bases between them. The chain's CDR3 is CAWTPGPITGELFF. The CDR3 coding sequence is TGTGCCTGGACTCCGGGTCCTATCACCGGGGAGCTGTTTTTT.

The CDR3 region is CASSVSAAGRQETQYF. CDR3 sequence (DNA): TGTGCCAGCAGCGTATCTGCGGCAGGGCGCCAAGAGACCCAGTACTTC. The chain combines TRBV9 with TRBJ2-5; tentative D call: TRBD1 (5 bases). Germline V gives CDR1 SGDLS, CDR2 YYNGEE. V lost 1 base and J 1 base, leaving 14 bases between the germline ends. CDR3 length: 16 residues.

This clone was found a few times. The chain recombines TRBV28 with TRBJ2-1, with 7 nucleotides matching TRBD1. The CDR3 spans 13 residues. Germline CDR1 reads MDHEN; CDR2 reads SYDVKM. Unmatched junction bases numbered 8, after V lost 6 bases and J lost 9 bases. CDR3 sequence: CASRETGLFEQFF. In DNA form, the CDR3 reads TGTGCCAGCAGGGAGACAGGGCTGTTTGAGCAGTTCTTC.

The gene calls are TRBV2 and TRBJ2-7; D perhaps matches TRBD1 (7 bases). Trimming removed 8 bases at V and 4 bases at J, with 15 bases between. In germline, CDR1 is SNHLY, CDR2 FYNNEI. This CDR3 is built from 13 residues. In DNA form, the CDR3 reads TGTGCCAGCGAGGGGGCTAGCGAGTACGAGCAGTACTTC. Translated, it gives CASEGASEYEQYF.

V is TRBV14 and J is TRBJ2-3; TRBD2 matches 7 bases. The germline CDR1 and CDR2 sequences are SGHDN and FVKESK. Trimming took 0 bases from V and 9 from J; bases not matched to a gene: 3. The CDR3 runs 13 residues. The CDR3 loop is CASSQDPGGTQYF. CDR3 bases: TGTGCCAGCAGCCAAGATCCGGGGGGAACGCAGTATTTT.